The clone carrying this T cell receptor (beta chain) has just one count. The antigen is not known. V lost 4 bases and J 4 bases, leaving 5 bases between the germline ends. Germline values: CDR1 SGHRS, CDR2 YFSETQ. The CDR3 sequence is 12 residues long. The data derive from a study of OX40 agonist ivuxolimab in advanced cancers. Study-wide context: Patients were treated with intravenous ivuxolimab, dosed at 0.01 to 10 mg/kg and infused every 2 weeks. Every patient in dose escalation had hepatocellular carcinoma, melanoma, renal cell or head and neck cancer. Partial responses were recorded for three patients, including one with hepatocellular carcinoma and two with cutaneous melanoma. Findings and caveats of the study: CD8+ T cells were the subset that, on average, had more expanded clones than CD4+.

Using immunoSEQ multiplex PCR, the repertoire was profiled, and TCRdb retains in-frame clones only, with some absent. The data hold around 45,000 clones, with roughly 86% observed a single time. Here the sequenced sample was CD4+ or CD8+ T cells sorted from blood, taken in a trial of the OX40 agonist ivuxolimab. V and J are TRBV5-1 and TRBJ2-2; D gene uncertain. This sequence was found in an adult with an advanced solid tumor such as melanoma, head and neck, liver or kidney cancer. Here the CDR3 DNA reads TGCGCCAGCAGCGACTCCACCGGGGAGCTGTTTTTT. Translating it yields CASSDSTGELFF.